The 31 T cell receptor beta chains in this list originate from one sample, sequenced in a study of PD-1 blockade in classical Hodgkin lymphoma. Measured with immunoSEQ multiplex PCR; TCRdb has only the in-frame clones, and not every one. The sample includes 50,000 to 65,000 clones, less than 95% seen only once; the top ten take roughly a tenth. Each of the patients experienced relapse following autologous stem cell transplantation, and their brentuximab vedotin exposure differed. The source was peripheral blood mononuclear cells (PBMCs), collected before the second cycle of nivolumab. Source of these receptors: a human donor with classical Hodgkin lymphoma.

The chain combines TRBV29-1 with TRBJ2-7; D not certain. Germline CDR1 is SQVTM and CDR2 is ANQGSEA. The CDR3 extends over 11 amino acids. Between the trimmed V and J ends, which lost 3 bases and 4 bases, there was a span of 7 bases. The CDR3 DNA follows: TGCAGCGTTGATTCCGCATACGAGCAGTACTTC. As protein: CSVDSAYEQYF.

The chain has TRBV28 and TRBJ2-3, with D uncertain. Trimming removed 3 bases at V and 2 bases at J, with 9 bases between. CDR1 and CDR2 (germline): MDHEN, SYDVKM. This CDR3 is 14 amino acids long. CDR3 protein: CASSFVQVTDTQYF. The CDR3 nucleotides are TGTGCCAGCAGTTTTGTGCAGGTCACAGATACGCAGTATTTT.

The chain combines TRBV6-1 with TRBJ2-5; a possible D gene is TRBD1 (6 bases). V lost 1 base and J lost 1, with 10 bases in between. Per germline, CDR1 MNHNS and CDR2 SASEGT. The CDR3 length is 15 residues. The CDR3 DNA reads TGTGCCAGCAGTGAAGGTTGGGGGCTCCAAGAGACCCAGTACTTC. Translation gives CASSEGWGLQETQYF.

Here the CDR3 reads CASSINYEQYF. The CDR3 nucleotides are TGTGCCAGCAGCATTAACTACGAGCAGTACTTC. The chain is built from TRBV7-9 and TRBJ2-7; no clear D. The CDR3 length is 11 residues. Germline assignment: CDR1 SEHNR and CDR2 FQNEAQ (reference sequence). V dropped 5 bases and J dropped 3 bases, with 5 bases sitting between them.

The chain joins TRBV5-4 to TRBJ2-2; D is perhaps TRBD1 or TRBD2 (5 bases each). Trimming stripped 4 bases from V and 1 base from J, with 17 bases between. The CDR3 contains 17 residues. Germline CDR1 and CDR2: SGHNT and YYREEE (reference sequence). CDR3 loop: CASSPEVGGVNTGELFF. The CDR3 nucleotides are TGTGCCAGCAGCCCGGAGGTTGGGGGAGTGAACACCGGGGAGCTGTTTTTT.

This chain joins TRBV6-5 and TRBJ1-1, with D hard to call. CDR3 length: 11 amino acids. V was shortened by 10 bases and J by 6 bases, with 12 bases between the two germline ends. Germline V gives CDR1 MNHEY, CDR2 SVGAGI. CDR3 nucleotide sequence: TGTGCCACCCCCGTAGACGCTGAAGCTTTCTTT. Translation: CATPVDAEAFF.

V and J are TRBV19 and TRBJ2-1; weak D call: TRBD1 (6 bases). V was cut by 0 bases and J by 2 bases, with 17 bases left in between. CDR3 size: 18 residues. Germline V gives CDR1 LNHDA, CDR2 SQIVND (reference sequence). CDR3 nucleotides: TGTGCCAGTAGTATAGACCCCCCCCGTGCAGGGGCCTACAATGAGCAGTTCTTC. Translated, it gives CASSIDPPRAGAYNEQFF.

This chain joins TRBV11-3 and TRBJ2-1; 7 bases are a match to TRBD1. Germline trimming cut 5 bases from V and 7 bases from J; bases unmatched to any gene: 14. Germline values: CDR1 SGHNT, CDR2 YENEEA. CDR3 length: 16 residues. The CDR3 sequence: CASSHDGTETWNEQFF. The CDR3 DNA sequence: TGTGCCAGCAGCCACGACGGGACAGAGACCTGGAATGAGCAGTTCTTC.

The chain uses TRBV19 and TRBJ1-2; D might be TRBD1 (5 bases). The germline gives CDR1 LNHDA, CDR2 SQIVND (reference sequence). The CDR3 extends over 16 amino acids. V was clipped by 2 bases and J by 6 bases, with 19 bases between them. The CDR3 here is CASSIMSDSFPNGYTF. The CDR3 coding sequence is TGTGCCAGTAGTATAATGTCCGACAGCTTCCCTAATGGCTACACCTTC.

The chain joins TRBV9 to TRBJ2-3, with TRBD2 identical over 9 bases. This CDR3 contains 15 residues. V was clipped by 3 bases and J by 3 bases; unmatched bases: 5. Per the germline V gene, CDR1 is SGDLS and CDR2 is YYNGEE. CDR3 nucleotide sequence: TGTGCCAGCAGCGCCCCTAGCGGGGTGACAGATACGCAGTATTTT. Its translation: CASSAPSGVTDTQYF.

The genes are TRBV10-3 and TRBJ1-2; maybe TRBD1 (5 bases). The CDR3 covers 12 residues. The germline V and J ends were trimmed by 9 bases and 6 bases, with 14 bases remaining between them. CDR1 is ENHRY and CDR2 is SYGVKD in the germline V gene. CDR3 protein: CAIKAGTDGYTF. CDR3 coding DNA: TGTGCCATTAAGGCAGGGACGGATGGCTACACCTTC.

The V call is TRBV7-2, the J call TRBJ1-5, with D perhaps matching TRBD1 (6 bases). Germline values: CDR1 SGHTA, CDR2 FQGNSA. V lost 6 bases, J lost 7 bases, and 16 bases lay in between. The CDR3 covers 14 residues. The CDR3 region is CASRKQGWGQPQHF. CDR3 sequence (DNA): TGTGCCAGCAGGAAACAGGGTTGGGGGCAGCCCCAGCATTTT.

This chain's CDR3 is CASSLAPGDYGYTF. Here the CDR3 DNA reads TGCGCCAGCAGCTTGGCCCCCGGAGACTATGGCTACACCTTC. The V and J genes are TRBV5-1 and TRBJ1-2; no definite D call. V was shortened by 0 bases and J by 3 bases, with 9 bases between the two germline ends. The CDR3 is 14 amino acids. CDR1 and CDR2 (germline): SGHRS, YFSETQ.

The chain carries TRBV6-5 and TRBJ1-2, with unresolved D. The germline V gene has CDR1 MNHEY and CDR2 SVGAGI. CDR3 length: 13 residues. V shed 2 bases and J shed 8 bases, with 12 bases lying between them. Written as DNA, the CDR3 is TGTGCCAGCAGTTACGGCAGGCTCAGGGGCTACACCTTC. This gives the protein CASSYGRLRGYTF.

The gene calls are TRBV18 and TRBJ2-1; D may correspond to TRBD1 or TRBD2 (5 bases each). The germline gives CDR1 KGHSH, CDR2 LQKENI. With 7 bases removed from V and 9 bases from J, the gap between germline ends came to 13 bases. The CDR3 has 12 residues. The CDR3 bases are TGTGCCAGCTTAGGGGATGCGGGTGAGCAGTTCTTC. The encoded protein is CASLGDAGEQFF. Filled out from reference TRBV18 and TRBJ2-1, the complete variable domain reads NAGVMQNPRHLVRRRGQEARLRCSPMKGHSHVYWYRQLPEEGLKFMVYLQKENIIDESGMPKERFSAEFPKEGPSILRIQQVVRGDSAAYFCASLGDAGEQFFGPGTRLTVL.

The V call is TRBV7-9, the J call TRBJ2-7, with D tentatively TRBD1 (6 bases). Trimming took off 1 base at V and 2 bases at J, with 12 bases between the two ends. The germline V gene encodes CDR1 SEHNR and CDR2 FQNEAQ (reference sequence). The CDR3 has 15 residues. The DNA of the CDR3 is TGTGCCAGCAGCTTAGACAAACAGGGTACCTACGAGCAGTACTTC. It codes for CASSLDKQGTYEQYF.

The chain has TRBV5-4 and TRBJ2-6; unclear D gene. CDR3 length: 16 amino acids. Trimming left V 5 bases short and J 2 bases short, with 14 bases between. CDR1 is SGHNT, CDR2 YYREEE, per germline (reference sequence). CDR3 in amino acids: CASSPPPAPGANVLTF. Here the CDR3 DNA reads TGTGCCAGCAGTCCACCCCCGGCCCCTGGGGCCAACGTCCTGACTTTC.

The V and J genes are TRBV7-9 and TRBJ1-5; D unclear. V lost 5 bases, J lost 1 base, and 9 bases lay in between. CDR1 SEHNR and CDR2 FQNEAQ come from the germline V gene (reference sequence). CDR3 length: 14 amino acids. The CDR3 reads CASSDRGSNQPQHF. For the CDR3, the DNA is TGTGCCAGCAGCGACCGGGGAAGCAATCAGCCCCAGCATTTT.

The rearrangement links TRBV28 to TRBJ1-2, with TRBD1 identical over 10 bases. After removal of 5 bases from V and 1 base from J, the junction contained 19 bases not matched to a gene. Germline loops: CDR1 MDHEN, CDR2 SYDVKM. The CDR3 covers 20 residues. The CDR3 DNA reads TGTGCCAGCAGTATGCCACACAACCGGGACAGGGGCCGCCTTAACTATGGCTACACCTTC. This gives the protein CASSMPHNRDRGRLNYGYTF.

The V call is TRBV5-1, the J call TRBJ2-1; 9 bases are a match to TRBD2. The germline V gene has CDR1 SGHRS and CDR2 YFSETQ. CDR3 length equals 16 residues. J was trimmed by 3 bases and V by 0 bases; bases with no gene match: 4. CDR3 region: CASSLEGTSHYNEQFF. CDR3 sequence (DNA): TGCGCCAGCAGCTTGGAGGGGACTAGCCACTACAATGAGCAGTTCTTC.

The chain is built from TRBV27 and TRBJ1-1; 7 bases agree with TRBD1. Germline V lookup: CDR1 MNHEY, CDR2 SMNVEV (reference sequence). The CDR3 spans 18 residues. V lost 5 bases, J lost 2 bases, and 17 bases stayed unmatched. CDR3 nucleotide sequence: TGTGCCAGCAGTCCGGACGGGACAGTCCTCAGCCTCAACACTGAAGCTTTCTTT. Amino acid sequence: CASSPDGTVLSLNTEAFF.

J is TRBJ1-6 and V is TRBV7-3, with D unclear. V was cut by 5 bases and J by 0 bases, with 8 bases left in between. The germline CDR1 and CDR2 sequences are SGHTA and FQGTGA. The CDR3 consists of 15 residues. For the CDR3, the DNA is TGTGCCAGCAGCGCACAAAGCTCCTATAATTCACCCCTCCACTTT. Translation gives CASSAQSSYNSPLHF.

The chain combines TRBV29-1 with TRBJ2-2; 7 positions match TRBD2. Looked up from germline, CDR1 is SQVTM and CDR2 is ANQGSEA. The CDR3 contains 14 residues. V shed 6 bases, J shed 3 bases, and the junction held 7 bases outside the gene matches. DNA of the CDR3: TGCAGCGTCCCGACTAGCCTGGACACCGGGGAGCTGTTTTTT. It translates to CSVPTSLDTGELFF.

The chain is built from TRBV5-6 and TRBJ2-7; tentative D call: TRBD2 (5 bases). CDR1 and CDR2 (germline): SGHDT, YYEEEE. The CDR3 extends over 13 amino acids. Trimming stripped 4 bases from V and 2 bases from J, with 10 bases between. The CDR3 nucleotides are TGTGCCAGCAGCCTCATCGGGGCCTACGAGCAGTACTTC. Protein: CASSLIGAYEQYF.

This clone came up once. The gene calls are TRBV6-6 and TRBJ1-1; D not resolved. The CDR3 is 14 residues long. V lost 6 bases to trimming and J lost 3 bases, with 14 bases between them. Germline V gives CDR1 MNHNY, CDR2 SVGAGI (reference sequence). CDR3 nucleotides: TGTGCCAGCAGGGCGCCTCGTACGGACACTGAAGCTTTCTTT. Its protein is CASRAPRTDTEAFF.

The chain recombines TRBV27 with TRBJ1-5; tentative D call: TRBD1 (6 bases). This CDR3 has 15 residues. Germline lookup yields CDR1 MNHEY and CDR2 SMNVEV (reference sequence). Trimming removed 2 bases at V and 4 bases at J, with 12 bases between. CDR3 nucleotide sequence: TGTGCCAGCAGTTTAAGGACAGACACAAATCAGCCCCAGCATTTT. The encoded protein is CASSLRTDTNQPQHF.

V usage is TRBV6-1 and J usage is TRBJ2-5; 12 bases agree with TRBD2. CDR3 length equals 15 residues. The J segment lost 5 bases and the V segment lost 4 bases, leaving 5 bases of the junction unmatched. Germline-derived CDR1 and CDR2 are MNHNS and SASEGT. Here the CDR3 reads CASSALAGGWETQYF. DNA for the CDR3: TGTGCCAGCAGTGCCCTAGCGGGGGGGTGGGAGACCCAGTACTTC.

V gene TRBV9 combines with J gene TRBJ1-2, with TRBD1 as a possible D gene (6 bases). V was clipped by 0 bases and J by 0 bases, with 9 bases between them. The CDR3 consists of 15 residues. Germline CDR1 reads SGDLS; CDR2 reads YYNGEE. The CDR3 sequence: CASSVDRETNYGYTF. CDR3 DNA sequence: TGTGCCAGCAGCGTAGACAGGGAAACTAACTATGGCTACACCTTC.

The chain joins TRBV10-3 to TRBJ2-7; TRBD2 matches 7 bases. V gave up 3 bases and J gave up 7 bases; unmatched junction bases: 18. The CDR3 loop spans 17 amino acids. Germline loops: CDR1 ENHRY, CDR2 SYGVKD. CDR3 DNA: TGTGCCATCAGTGAACCCAGGGAGGGCGGGGTAATAAGTGAGCAGTACTTC. Its translation is CAISEPREGGVISEQYF.

J is TRBJ1-1 and V is TRBV5-5, with no clear D. This CDR3 region has 14 residues. Trimming removed 2 bases at V and 2 bases at J, with 10 bases between. Per the germline V gene, CDR1 is SGHKS and CDR2 is YYEKEE (reference sequence). The CDR3 sequence is CASSFAGGNTEAFF. DNA for the CDR3: TGTGCCAGCAGCTTCGCGGGAGGAAACACTGAAGCTTTCTTT.

V usage is TRBV25-1 and J usage is TRBJ1-4; the match to TRBD1 covers 7 bases. With 2 bases clipped from V and 7 bases from J, the junction kept 7 bases outside the gene matches. Germline assignment: CDR1 MGHDK and CDR2 SYGVNS. The CDR3 spans 15 residues. The CDR3 coding sequence is TGTGCCAGCAGTGAACGGACAGGACTGGGTGAAAAACTGTTTTTT. This sequence encodes CASSERTGLGEKLFF.